Below, 21 T cell receptor beta chains from the same sample are listed, as sequenced in a study of technical replicates of blood from several donors. The protocol was immunoSEQ multiplex PCR, while the TCRdb copy is restricted to in-frame clones and leaves out a portion. Among about 64,000 clones listed, 75% to 90% were seen once. The sequencing sample was made of PBMCs. Every receptor here comes from a human donor in good health. Some clones in this sample may be carry-over from other donors' samples.

The genes are TRBV10-3 and TRBJ2-1; 7 nucleotides match TRBD2. Germline trimming cut 4 bases from V and 5 bases from J; bases unmatched to any gene: 8. The CDR3 spans 15 residues. Per germline, CDR1 ENHRY and CDR2 SYGVKD. CDR3 sequence: CAISGNTGTNNEQFF. The CDR3 region has the DNA TGTGCCATCAGTGGGAACACCGGGACTAACAATGAGCAGTTCTTC.

The rearrangement uses TRBV18 and TRBJ2-1; D unclear. V gave up 4 bases and J gave up 3 bases, with 19 bases separating them. This CDR3 is 17 amino acids long. Germline V gene sequence: CDR1 KGHSH, CDR2 LQKENI. CDR3 sequence (DNA): TGTGCCAGCTCACGTTCCCCCGTGAGCCCGCTCTACAATGAGCAGTTCTTC. Amino acid sequence: CASSRSPVSPLYNEQFF.

This clone has only one observation. Here the CDR3 DNA reads TGTGCCACCAGCAAAGAACAAACCCAAGAGACCCAGTACTTC. Encoded protein: CATSKEQTQETQYF. The chain is built from TRBV15 and TRBJ2-5, with D hard to call. The CDR3 totals 14 residues. Germline V gene sequence: CDR1 LNHNV, CDR2 YYDKDF (reference sequence). The V end lost 4 bases, the J end lost 1 base, and 10 bases lay between the germline ends. Together with reference TRBV15 and TRBJ2-5, the CDR3 gives the full variable domain: DAMVIQNPRYQVTQFGKPVTLSCSQTLNHNVMYWYQQKSSQAPKLLFHYYDKDFNNEADTPDNFQSRRPNTSFCFLDIRSPGLGDTAMYLCATSKEQTQETQYFGPGTRLLVL.

The rearrangement uses TRBV13 and TRBJ2-7; 7 bases are a match to TRBD1. Per germline, CDR1 PRHDT and CDR2 FYEKMQ (reference sequence). With V trimmed by 2 bases and J by 0 bases, 1 base remained unmatched. The CDR3 has 14 amino acids. The CDR3, as DNA: TGTGCCAGCAGCTTACGGGACAGCTCCTACGAGCAGTACTTC. Amino acid sequence: CASSLRDSSYEQYF.

J is TRBJ2-5 and V is TRBV7-2; 11 bases align to TRBD2. The V and J ends lost 1 base and 5 bases, in that order; junction bases with no gene match: 6. This CDR3 comprises 16 residues. Germline V gene sequence: CDR1 SGHTA, CDR2 FQGNSA. Written as DNA, the CDR3 is TGTGCCAGCAGCTTAGTTAGCGGGGGGGCCGGGGAGACCCAGTACTTC. Protein: CASSLVSGGAGETQYF.

The chain uses TRBV13 and TRBJ1-2; tentatively, D is TRBD1 (6 bases). The CDR3 is made up of 15 amino acids. The V and J ends lost 4 bases and 1 base respectively, with 13 bases between them. Germline CDR1 and CDR2: PRHDT and FYEKMQ (reference sequence). CDR3 region: CASSSGSGVNYGYTF. DNA of the CDR3: TGTGCCAGCAGCTCCGGCTCAGGGGTTAACTATGGCTACACCTTC.

V gene TRBV4-2 combines with J gene TRBJ2-5; tentative D call: TRBD1 (5 bases). CDR3 length: 15 amino acids. Trimming cost V 0 bases and J 5 bases, with 13 bases left between them. Germline CDR1 is LGHNA and CDR2 is YNFKEQ. The CDR3 region is CASSQDTGPEETQYF. The CDR3 DNA sequence: TGTGCCAGCAGCCAAGATACAGGCCCGGAGGAGACCCAGTACTTC.

The chain links TRBV11-1 to TRBJ1-1; TRBD1 is a possible D gene (6 bases). CDR1 is SGHAT and CDR2 is FQDESV in the germline V gene (reference sequence). V was pared by 5 bases and J by 2 bases, with 9 bases between. The CDR3 spans 13 residues. The CDR3 DNA sequence: TGTGCCAGCAGCAGACAGGAAAACACTGAAGCTTTCTTT. This translates into CASSRQENTEAFF.

This chain joins TRBV7-6 and TRBJ2-3; tentatively, D is TRBD2 (6 bases). CDR1 and CDR2 from the germline V gene are SGHVS and FNYEAQ. The CDR3 is 14 residues long. V gave up 1 base and J gave up 6 bases, with 11 bases separating them. The CDR3, as DNA: TGTGCCAGCAGCTTAGGGGACTTTCCGGATACGCAGTATTTT. Translation gives CASSLGDFPDTQYF. The complete variable domain, with remaining parts taken from reference TRBV7-6 and TRBJ2-3, reads GAGVSQSPRYKVTKRGQDVALRCDPISGHVSLYWYRQALGQGPEFLTYFNYEAQQDKSGLPNDRFSAERPEGSISTLTIQRTEQRDSAMYRCASSLGDFPDTQYFGPGTRLTVL.

The CDR3 sequence: CASRKWGQPVETQYF. The CDR3 region has the DNA TGTGCCAGCAGAAAATGGGGACAGCCGGTTGAGACCCAGTACTTC. The chain joins TRBV5-8 to TRBJ2-5, with 7 bases matching TRBD1. CDR1 and CDR2 from the germline V gene are SGHTS and YDEGEE. The CDR3 length is 15 residues. With V trimmed by 5 bases and J by 5 bases, 12 bases remained unmatched.

This chain links TRBV6-5 with TRBJ1-2; D uncertain. This CDR3 is 14 amino acids long. Germline assignment: CDR1 MNHEY and CDR2 SVGAGI. Deletions cut 2 bases from V and 3 bases from J, with 10 bases between. CDR3 residues: CASSYRTGYYGYTF. CDR3 coding DNA: TGTGCCAGCAGTTACCGTACGGGGTACTATGGCTACACCTTC.

The genes are TRBV9 and TRBJ1-3; TRBD1 is a possible D gene (5 bases). Germline V lookup: CDR1 SGDLS, CDR2 YYNGEE. The CDR3 loop spans 15 amino acids. V lost 0 bases and J lost 1, with 8 bases in between. The CDR3 sequence: CASSVGGVSGNTIYF. The CDR3 nucleotides read TGTGCCAGCAGCGTAGGGGGGGTTTCTGGAAACACCATATATTTT.

The V call is TRBV6-1, the J call TRBJ2-7; D gene unclear. Germline V gene lookup returns CDR1 MNHNS and CDR2 SASEGT. Trimming stripped 2 bases from V and 4 bases from J, with 6 bases between. This CDR3 spans 12 amino acids. CDR3 in DNA: TGTGCCAGCAGTGAACGGAGTTACGAGCAGTACTTC. This gives the protein CASSERSYEQYF.

This clone was counted between two and nine times. V is TRBV4-2 and J is TRBJ2-7; maybe TRBD1 (6 bases). The CDR3 spans 14 residues. V lost 4 bases, J lost 0 bases, and 10 bases lay in between. Germline V gene data show CDR1 as LGHNA and CDR2 as YNFKEQ. The DNA for the CDR3 is TGTGCCAGCAGCCCCGGACAGCGCTCCTACGAGCAGTACTTC. Translation gives CASSPGQRSYEQYF.

The rearrangement links TRBV7-2 to TRBJ1-6; D remains ambiguous. The CDR3 runs 14 residues. Trimming left V 5 bases short and J 2 bases short, with 7 bases between. Looked up from germline, CDR1 is SGHTA and CDR2 is FQGNSA. The CDR3 nucleotides read TGTGCCAGCAGCCTACTCCCCTATAATTCACCCCTCCACTTT. It yields the protein CASSLLPYNSPLHF.

To note about this clone: The same CDR3 is also encoded by other DNA sequences in this sample. V usage is TRBV5-1 and J usage is TRBJ2-1, with TRBD2 matching 9 bases. Germline CDR1 and CDR2: SGHRS and YFSETQ. The CDR3 is 14 amino acids. The J segment lost 4 bases and the V segment lost 4 bases, leaving 3 bases of the junction unmatched. The CDR3: CASSSSGGYNEQFF. Written as DNA, the CDR3 is TGCGCCAGCAGCAGTAGCGGGGGTTACAATGAGCAGTTCTTC. Filled out from reference TRBV5-1 and TRBJ2-1, the complete variable domain reads KAGVTQTPRYLIKTRGQQVTLSCSPISGHRSVSWYQQTPGQGLQFLFEYFSETQRNKGNFPGRFSGRQFSNSRSEMNVSTLELGDSALYLCASSSSGGYNEQFFGPGTRLTVL.

The gene calls are TRBV6-5 and TRBJ2-6; D ambiguous. CDR1 is MNHEY and CDR2 is SVGAGI in the germline V gene. The CDR3 covers 14 residues. The V gene lost 4 bases and the J gene lost 4 bases, with 8 bases spanning the gap. CDR3 sequence: CASSLDSGANVLTF. The CDR3 coding sequence is TGTGCCAGCAGTTTAGATTCCGGGGCCAACGTCCTGACTTTC.

The CDR3: CSADRGTEAFF. The CDR3 coding sequence is TGCAGCGCTGACAGGGGCACTGAAGCTTTCTTT. The chain has TRBV29-1 and TRBJ1-1, with 8 nucleotides matching TRBD1. Germline-derived CDR1 and CDR2 are SQVTM and ANQGSEA. After removal of 7 bases from V and 4 bases from J, the junction contained 2 bases not matched to a gene. There are 11 residues in the CDR3.

This clone has just a few counts. The chain employs TRBV19 and TRBJ1-1, with 8 bases that match TRBD1. The CDR3 spans 14 residues. Per germline, CDR1 LNHDA and CDR2 SQIVND (reference sequence). The ends lost 5 bases at V and 5 bases at J; junction bases unmatched: 7. The CDR3 DNA reads as TGTGCCAGTAGTCCGCAGGGGGCGGGAACTGAAGCTTTCTTT. Translation: CASSPQGAGTEAFF.

The chain uses TRBV6-1 and TRBJ2-7; 9 nucleotides agree with TRBD1. CDR3 length: 14 amino acids. Germline CDR1 MNHNS, CDR2 SASEGT. The J segment lost 2 bases and the V segment lost 5 bases, leaving 4 bases of the junction unmatched. The CDR3 reads CASSKGQGTYEQYF. Here the CDR3 DNA reads TGTGCCAGCAGTAAAGGACAGGGGACCTACGAGCAGTACTTC.

This sequence joins TRBV7-7 and TRBJ2-3; D not certain. The CDR3 has 12 amino acids. The V gene lost 5 bases and the J gene lost 2 bases, with 5 bases spanning the gap. Germline V gene sequence: CDR1 SSHAT, CDR2 FNYEAQ (reference sequence). CDR3 DNA: TGTGCCAGCAGCCCCTACACAGATACGCAGTATTTT. It codes for CASSPYTDTQYF.